Below are 15 T cell receptor beta chains sequenced from a single sample in a study of shared clonotypes between healthy human individuals. Naive CD8 cells were CD45RO-negative, positively selected for CCR7, excluding terminally differentiated effector memory CD45RA+ cells. Clones were sequenced by immunoSEQ multiplex PCR, and TCRdb holds only the in-frame ones, with some missing. The sample records around 1.9 million clones, around 95% being singletons. The sample consisted of naive CD8+ T cells from PBMCs. The source of these receptors is a young man in good health. Some clones in this sample may be carry-over from other donors' samples.

This clone was seen just once. The rearrangement links TRBV6-5 to TRBJ2-7, with D possibly matching TRBD1 (6 bases). The V and J ends lost 2 bases and 6 bases respectively, with 20 bases between them. Germline CDR1 is MNHEY and CDR2 is SVGAGI. The length of the CDR3 is 16 residues. CDR3 residues: CASSYDLPALGAEQYF. The CDR3 bases are TGTGCCAGCAGTTACGATCTGCCAGCTCTGGGGGCCGAGCAGTACTTC.

This clone occurred once. The chain employs TRBV29-1 and TRBJ2-7; 14 positions match TRBD2. Germline CDR1 reads SQVTM; CDR2 reads ANQGSEA. The CDR3 runs to 15 residues. V was pared by 4 bases and J by 3 bases, with 5 bases of the junction left unmatched. The CDR3 is CSVGQGLAGVYEQYF. For the CDR3, the DNA is TGCAGCGTTGGACAGGGACTAGCGGGAGTCTACGAGCAGTACTTC.

V and J are TRBV28 and TRBJ2-3; unclear D gene. CDR3 length: 12 amino acids. Per the germline V gene, CDR1 is MDHEN and CDR2 is SYDVKM. The V end lost 3 bases, the J end lost 8 bases, and 9 bases lay between the germline ends. This chain's CDR3 is CASSFFGGTQYF. The CDR3 DNA sequence: TGTGCCAGCAGTTTTTTTGGCGGTACGCAGTATTTT. Filled out from reference TRBV28 and TRBJ2-3, the complete variable domain reads DVKVTQSSRYLVKRTGEKVFLECVQDMDHENMFWYRQDPGLGLRLIYFSYDVKMKEKGDIPEGYSVSREKKERFSLILESASTNQTSMYLCASSFFGGTQYFGPGTRLTVL.

The chain carries TRBV7-3 and TRBJ2-1; the match to TRBD2 covers 7 bases. The CDR3 covers 13 residues. The V segment lost 2 bases and the J segment 6 bases; nucleotides outside the gene matches: 1. Germline V gives CDR1 SGHTA, CDR2 FQGTGA. The CDR3 nucleotides read TGTGCCAGCAGCTTAGGGACTATCAATGAGCAGTTCTTC. Translation: CASSLGTINEQFF.

CDR3 region: CASSVGTSGRTYEQYF. CDR3 bases: TGTGCCAGCAGCGTGGGCACTAGCGGGAGAACCTACGAGCAGTACTTC. V usage is TRBV9 and J usage is TRBJ2-7; 11 bases fit TRBD2. CDR3 size: 16 residues. Unmatched junction bases numbered 6, after V lost 2 bases and J lost 2 bases. CDR1 and CDR2 (germline): SGDLS, YYNGEE.

The chain is built from TRBV9 and TRBJ2-5; no firm D call. The CDR3 totals 15 residues. CDR1 is SGDLS and CDR2 is YYNGEE in the germline V gene. Trimming took 0 bases from V and 4 from J, leaving 13 bases between them. The CDR3 nucleotides read TGTGCCAGCAGCGTAGTGGCGGCCGTAGGAGAGACCCAGTACTTC. Residues: CASSVVAAVGETQYF.

The gene calls are TRBV6-6 and TRBJ2-1; D might be TRBD1 (5 bases). Germline V gene sequence: CDR1 MNHNY, CDR2 SVGAGI (reference sequence). This CDR3 has 15 amino acids. The V end lost 5 bases, the J end lost 2 bases, and 13 bases lay between the germline ends. The CDR3 spells CASSPSGNPYNEQFF. Written as DNA, the CDR3 is TGTGCCAGCAGTCCCTCAGGGAACCCCTACAATGAGCAGTTCTTC.

About this clone: Other DNA sequences of this sample code for an identical CDR3. This chain links TRBV28 with TRBJ2-7; D possibly matches TRBD1 or TRBD2 (5 bases each). Germline V gene data show CDR1 as MDHEN and CDR2 as SYDVKM. This CDR3 comprises 13 residues. Trimming removed 6 bases at V and 1 base at J, with 10 bases between. The CDR3 nucleotides read TGTGCCAGCAGCAGGGACGGGTCCTACGAGCAGTACTTC. This sequence encodes CASSRDGSYEQYF.

The chain joins TRBV27 to TRBJ2-5; D might be TRBD1 or TRBD2, each matching 5 bases. Deletions cut 6 bases from V and 6 bases from J, with 17 bases between. The CDR3 runs to 14 residues. The germline V gene has CDR1 MNHEY and CDR2 SMNVEV (reference sequence). The CDR3 nucleotides read TGTGCCAGCAGCGACACCCGGGACCCCCAGACCCAGTACTTC. Its protein is CASSDTRDPQTQYF.

The rearrangement joins TRBV6-5 to TRBJ2-7; 9 bases agree with TRBD2. The CDR3 runs to 13 residues. Germline V gives CDR1 MNHEY, CDR2 SVGAGI. The J segment lost 7 bases and the V segment lost 8 bases, leaving 9 bases of the junction unmatched. This chain's CDR3 is CASGSGREGEQYF. As DNA, the CDR3 is TGTGCCAGCGGCTCGGGGCGGGAGGGAGAGCAGTACTTC.

This clone appeared a single time. The J gene is TRBJ1-1, the V gene TRBV14; 8 positions agree with TRBD1. The CDR3 length is 13 residues. The V gene end was trimmed by 5 bases and the J gene end by 5 bases; junction bases not matched to a gene: 4. Germline V lookup: CDR1 SGHDN, CDR2 FVKESK. CDR3 sequence (DNA): TGTGCCAGCAGCGCAGGGGGCCGGACTGAAGCTTTCTTT. Translated, it gives CASSAGGRTEAFF.

The rearrangement links TRBV28 to TRBJ2-7; D is unclear. V was trimmed by 5 bases and J by 3 bases, leaving 17 bases between them. The germline V gene has CDR1 MDHEN and CDR2 SYDVKM. The CDR3 has 15 amino acids. This chain's CDR3 is CASSAPGPLLYEQYF. The CDR3 DNA reads TGTGCCAGCAGTGCCCCAGGACCCCTACTCTACGAGCAGTACTTC.

The genes are TRBV28 and TRBJ2-5; 13 positions match TRBD2. The CDR3 length is 17 residues. V lost 6 bases to trimming and J lost 5 bases; unmatched junction nucleotides: 12. Germline CDR1 reads MDHEN; CDR2 reads SYDVKM. As DNA, the CDR3 is TGTGCCAGCAGCTCGGGACTAGCGGGGCCCTTTAAGGAGACCCAGTACTTC. Translating gives CASSSGLAGPFKETQYF.

Turning to this clone: The sample holds other DNA sequences that translate to the same CDR3. The chain carries TRBV19 and TRBJ2-7; 7 bases map to TRBD1. V lost 9 bases, J lost 3 bases, and 14 bases stayed unmatched. Germline V gene lookup returns CDR1 LNHDA and CDR2 SQIVND (reference sequence). The CDR3 sequence is 15 residues long. The CDR3 loop is CARNRLGTDNYEQYF. The CDR3 nucleotides are TGTGCCAGAAACAGATTAGGGACAGACAACTACGAGCAGTACTTC.

V gene TRBV6-4 combines with J gene TRBJ2-2; D not resolved. The CDR3 is 13 amino acids. V was clipped by 3 bases and J by 6 bases, with 8 bases between them. From germline, CDR1 is MRHNA and CDR2 SNTAGT. CDR3 sequence reads: CASSEADAGELFF. The CDR3 DNA is TGTGCCAGCAGTGAAGCAGACGCCGGGGAGCTGTTTTTT.